The present TCR beta chain was sequenced within a study of a mutant IDH1 vaccine in newly diagnosed glioma. Overall study: Patients had eight vaccinations, in weeks 1, 3, 5, 7, 11, 15, 19 and 23. Mean patient age was about 44 years; approximately 62% were male and 37.5% female.

CDR3 length: 12 amino acids. The ends were cut back, 8 bases at V and 0 bases at J, with 6 bases in the middle. Germline V gene sequence: CDR1 MNHNY, CDR2 SVGAGI (reference sequence). The assay was immunoSEQ multiplex PCR, and TCRdb's table has in-frame clones only and misses some. Here the sample spans around 66,000 clones, roughly 80% being singletons. With respect to this clone: Its antigen is currently unknown.

As to time point: week 11, during vaccination. The content of each vaccine dose was 300 ug of mutant IDH1 20-mer peptide, and topical imiquimod accompanied it. The TCR comes from a man aged 45-65 years with glioma. Here the sequenced sample was PBMCs, taken from a glioma patient whose treatment included an IDH1 peptide vaccine. The chain links TRBV6-6 to TRBJ2-3; D call uncertain. This chain's CDR3 is CASLGSTDTQYF. CDR3 nucleotide sequence: TGTGCCAGCTTGGGTAGCACAGATACGCAGTATTTT.